The sequence of this T cell receptor beta chain was determined in a study of T cells after posttransplantation cyclophosphamide. Libraries were prepared by immunoSEQ multiplex PCR; TCRdb keeps only in-frame clonotypes and omits some of them. This sample has several thousand clones and no singletons, with 30% to 40% in the ten largest. This clone showed up many times. Cyclophosphamide on days +3 and +4 followed busulfan-fludarabine conditioning and a marrow graft. The material was PBMCs, obtained after allogeneic stem cell transplant with posttransplant cyclophosphamide. This clonotype originated in a male patient between 25 and 39 years old who received an allogeneic stem cell transplant from a related donor, was CMV-positive, and had acute GVHD only. Among the T cells, some may be from the graft donor.

The CDR3 coding sequence is TGTGCCAGCCGGGACTTGGGGGAGACCCAGTACTTC. Residues: CASRDLGETQYF. V and J are TRBV28 and TRBJ2-5, with a tentative D call TRBD2 (6 bases). Trimming shortened V by 8 bases and J by 5 bases, and 12 bases separated the two germline ends. This CDR3 region has 12 residues. Germline CDR1 and CDR2: MDHEN and SYDVKM.